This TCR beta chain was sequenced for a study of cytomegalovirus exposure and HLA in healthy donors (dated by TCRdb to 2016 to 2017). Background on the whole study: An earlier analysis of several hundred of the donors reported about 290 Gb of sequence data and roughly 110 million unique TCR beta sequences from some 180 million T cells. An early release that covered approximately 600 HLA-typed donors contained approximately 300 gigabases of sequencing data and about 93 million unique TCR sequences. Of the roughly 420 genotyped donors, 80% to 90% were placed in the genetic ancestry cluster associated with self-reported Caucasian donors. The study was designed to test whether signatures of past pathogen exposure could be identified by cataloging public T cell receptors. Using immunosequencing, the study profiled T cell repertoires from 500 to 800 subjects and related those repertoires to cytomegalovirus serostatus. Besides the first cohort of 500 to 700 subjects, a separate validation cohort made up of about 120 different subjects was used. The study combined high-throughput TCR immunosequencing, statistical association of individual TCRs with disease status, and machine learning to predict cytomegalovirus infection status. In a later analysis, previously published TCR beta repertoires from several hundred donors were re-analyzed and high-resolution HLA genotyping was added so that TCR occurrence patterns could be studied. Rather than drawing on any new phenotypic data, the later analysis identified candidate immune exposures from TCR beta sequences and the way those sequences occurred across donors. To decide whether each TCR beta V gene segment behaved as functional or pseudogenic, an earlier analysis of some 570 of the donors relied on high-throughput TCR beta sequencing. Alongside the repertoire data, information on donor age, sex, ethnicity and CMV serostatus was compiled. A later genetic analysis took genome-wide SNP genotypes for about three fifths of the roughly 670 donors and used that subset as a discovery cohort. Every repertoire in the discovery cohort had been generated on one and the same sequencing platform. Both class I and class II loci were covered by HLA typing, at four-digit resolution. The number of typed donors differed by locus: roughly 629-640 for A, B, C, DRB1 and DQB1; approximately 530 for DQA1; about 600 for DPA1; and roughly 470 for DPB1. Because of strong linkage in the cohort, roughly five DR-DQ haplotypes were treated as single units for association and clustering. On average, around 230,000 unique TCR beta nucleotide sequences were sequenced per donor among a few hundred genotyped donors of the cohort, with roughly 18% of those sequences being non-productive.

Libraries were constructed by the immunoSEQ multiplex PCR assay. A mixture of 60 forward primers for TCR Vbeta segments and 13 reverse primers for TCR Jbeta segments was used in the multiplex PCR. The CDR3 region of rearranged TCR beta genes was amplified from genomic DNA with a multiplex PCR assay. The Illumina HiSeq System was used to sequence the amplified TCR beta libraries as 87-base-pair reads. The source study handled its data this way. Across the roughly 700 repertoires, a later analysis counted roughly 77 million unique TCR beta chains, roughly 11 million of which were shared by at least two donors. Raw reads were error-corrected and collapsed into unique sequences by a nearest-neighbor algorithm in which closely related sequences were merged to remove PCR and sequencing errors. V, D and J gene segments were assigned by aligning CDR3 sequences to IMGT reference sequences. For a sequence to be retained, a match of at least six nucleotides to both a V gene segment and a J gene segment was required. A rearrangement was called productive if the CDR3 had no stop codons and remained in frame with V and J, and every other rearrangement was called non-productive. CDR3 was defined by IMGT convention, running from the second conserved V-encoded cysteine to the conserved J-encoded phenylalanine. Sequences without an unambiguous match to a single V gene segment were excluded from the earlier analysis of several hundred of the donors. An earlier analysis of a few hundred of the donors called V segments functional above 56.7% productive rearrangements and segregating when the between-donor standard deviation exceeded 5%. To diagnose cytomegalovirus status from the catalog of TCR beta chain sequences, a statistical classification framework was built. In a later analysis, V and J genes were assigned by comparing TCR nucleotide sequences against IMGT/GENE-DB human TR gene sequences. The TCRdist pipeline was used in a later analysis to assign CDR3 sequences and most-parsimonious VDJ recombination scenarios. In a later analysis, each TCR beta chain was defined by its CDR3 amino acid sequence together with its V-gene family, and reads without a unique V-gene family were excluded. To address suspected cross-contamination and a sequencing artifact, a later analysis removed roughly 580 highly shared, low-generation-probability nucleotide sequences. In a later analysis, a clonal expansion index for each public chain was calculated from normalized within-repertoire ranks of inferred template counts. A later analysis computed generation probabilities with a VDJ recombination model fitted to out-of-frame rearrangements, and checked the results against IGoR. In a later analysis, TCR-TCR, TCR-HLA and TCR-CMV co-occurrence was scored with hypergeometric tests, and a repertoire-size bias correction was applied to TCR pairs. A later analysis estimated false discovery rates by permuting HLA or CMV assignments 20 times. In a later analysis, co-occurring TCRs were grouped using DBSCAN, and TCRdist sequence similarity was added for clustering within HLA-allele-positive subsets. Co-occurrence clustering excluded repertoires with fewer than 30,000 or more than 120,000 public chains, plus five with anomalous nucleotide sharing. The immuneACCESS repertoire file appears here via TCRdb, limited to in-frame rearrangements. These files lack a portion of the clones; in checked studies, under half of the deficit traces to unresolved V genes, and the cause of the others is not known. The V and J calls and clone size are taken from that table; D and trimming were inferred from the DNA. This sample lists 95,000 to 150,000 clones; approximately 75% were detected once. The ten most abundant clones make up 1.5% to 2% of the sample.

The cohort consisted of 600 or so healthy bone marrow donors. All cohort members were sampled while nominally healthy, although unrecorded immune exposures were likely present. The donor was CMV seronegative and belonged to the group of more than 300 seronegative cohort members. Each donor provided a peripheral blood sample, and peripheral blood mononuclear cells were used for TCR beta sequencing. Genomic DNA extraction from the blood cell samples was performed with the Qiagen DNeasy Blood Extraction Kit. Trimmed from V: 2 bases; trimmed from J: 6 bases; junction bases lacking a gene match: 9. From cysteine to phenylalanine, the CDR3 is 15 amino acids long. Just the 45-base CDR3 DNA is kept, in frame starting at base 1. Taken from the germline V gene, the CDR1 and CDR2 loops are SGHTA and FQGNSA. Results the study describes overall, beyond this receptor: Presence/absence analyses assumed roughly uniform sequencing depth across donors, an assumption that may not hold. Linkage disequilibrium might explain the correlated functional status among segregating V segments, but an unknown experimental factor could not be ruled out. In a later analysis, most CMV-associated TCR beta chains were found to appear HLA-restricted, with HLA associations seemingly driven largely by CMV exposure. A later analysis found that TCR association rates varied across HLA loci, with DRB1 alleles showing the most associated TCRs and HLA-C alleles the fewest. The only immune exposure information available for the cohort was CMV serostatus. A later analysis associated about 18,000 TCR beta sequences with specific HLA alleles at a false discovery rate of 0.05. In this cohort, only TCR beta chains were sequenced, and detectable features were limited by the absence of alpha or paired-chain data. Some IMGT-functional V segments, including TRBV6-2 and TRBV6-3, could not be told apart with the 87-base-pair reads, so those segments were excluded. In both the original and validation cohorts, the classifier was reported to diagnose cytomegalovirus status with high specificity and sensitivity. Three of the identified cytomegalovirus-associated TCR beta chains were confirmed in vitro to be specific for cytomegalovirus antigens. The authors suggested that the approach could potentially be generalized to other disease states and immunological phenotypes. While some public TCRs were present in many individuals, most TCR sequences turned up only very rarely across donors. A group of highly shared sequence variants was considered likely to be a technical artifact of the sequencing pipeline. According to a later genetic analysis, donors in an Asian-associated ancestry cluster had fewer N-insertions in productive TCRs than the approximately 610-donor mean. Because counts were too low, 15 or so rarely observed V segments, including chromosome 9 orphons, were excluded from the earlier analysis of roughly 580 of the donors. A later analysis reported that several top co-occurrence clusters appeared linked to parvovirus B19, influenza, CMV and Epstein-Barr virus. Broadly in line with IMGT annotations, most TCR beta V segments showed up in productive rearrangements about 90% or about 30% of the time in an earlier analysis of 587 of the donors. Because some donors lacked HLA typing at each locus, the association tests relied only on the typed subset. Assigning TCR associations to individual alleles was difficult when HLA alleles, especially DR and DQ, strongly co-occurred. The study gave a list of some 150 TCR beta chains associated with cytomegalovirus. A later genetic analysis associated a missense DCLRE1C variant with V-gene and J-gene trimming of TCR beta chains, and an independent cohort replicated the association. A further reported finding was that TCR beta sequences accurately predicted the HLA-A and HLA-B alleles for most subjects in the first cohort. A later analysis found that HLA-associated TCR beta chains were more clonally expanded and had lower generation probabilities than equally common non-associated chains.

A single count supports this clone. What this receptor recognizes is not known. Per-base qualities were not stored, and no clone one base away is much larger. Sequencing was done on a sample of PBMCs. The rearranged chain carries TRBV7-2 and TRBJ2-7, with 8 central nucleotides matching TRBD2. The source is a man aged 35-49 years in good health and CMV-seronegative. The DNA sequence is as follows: TGTGCCAGCAGCTTATCTCCCGGGAGGGTGAGCGAGCAGTACTTC. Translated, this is CASSLSPGRVSEQYF. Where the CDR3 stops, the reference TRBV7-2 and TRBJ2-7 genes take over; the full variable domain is GAGVSQSPSNKVTEKGKDVELRCDPISGHTALYWYRQSLGQGLEFLIYFQGNSAPDKSGLPSDRFSAERTGGSVSTLTIQRTQQEDSAVYLCASSLSPGRVSEQYFGPGTRLTVT.